This TCR beta chain stems from a study of Tregs in tolerant kidney transplant recipients. Remarks on this clone: What it binds is unknown.

Produced via immunoSEQ multiplex PCR; TCRdb's table is partial and in-frame only. Among under 50,000 clones listed, roughly 95% were seen once. Sequenced: Tregs from blood cultured with allogeneic cells. The receptor's source is a human donor in good health.

CDR3 residues: CASAGTGGNTIYF. DNA of the CDR3: TGTGCCAGCGCCGGGACGGGAGGAAACACCATATATTTT. The genes are TRBV2 and TRBJ1-3; tentatively, D is TRBD1 (5 bases). The germline V gene encodes CDR1 SNHLY and CDR2 FYNNEI. The V end lost 8 bases, the J end lost 4 bases, and 12 bases lay between the germline ends. The CDR3 has 13 residues.